These 18 T cell receptor beta chains originate from one sample sequenced in a study of brain T cells in children with intractable seizures. Time point reported: blood from clinic visit 5 months post-surgery; TSC patient then seizure free. Sequenced by immunoSEQ multiplex PCR; TCRdb stores in-frame clones only, minus some. The sample contains 300,000 to 400,000 clones, over 90% of which appear only once. The source was peripheral blood, collected roughly 5 months after surgery. These TCRs come from a boy less than two years old with tuberous sclerosis and intractable seizures.

The J gene is TRBJ2-7, the V gene TRBV19; D perhaps matches TRBD2 (5 bases). V was pared by 5 bases and J by 3 bases, with 11 bases between. The CDR3 has 13 residues. Germline V gene sequence: CDR1 LNHDA, CDR2 SQIVND (reference sequence). The CDR3 here is CASSPRVFYEQYF. The CDR3, as DNA: TGTGCCAGTAGTCCGCGGGTTTTCTACGAGCAGTACTTC.

The chain combines TRBV9 with TRBJ2-5; 10 bases are a match to TRBD1. The V gene's germline CDR1 is SGDLS and CDR2 YYNGEE. The V gene end was trimmed by 3 bases and the J gene end by 3 bases; junction bases not matched to a gene: 2. The CDR3 consists of 14 residues. CDR3 region: CASSGGQGEETQYF. The CDR3 coding sequence is TGTGCCAGCAGCGGAGGACAGGGGGAAGAGACCCAGTACTTC.

This clone occurred once. The rearrangement uses TRBV28 and TRBJ2-1; 14 nucleotides agree with TRBD2. The CDR3 loop spans 20 amino acids. Trimming took 1 base from V and 5 from J; bases not matched to a gene: 13. Germline V gene lookup returns CDR1 MDHEN and CDR2 SYDVKM. The CDR3 reads CASSLSWTSGRSALNNEQFF. CDR3 coding DNA: TGTGCCAGCAGTTTATCCTGGACTAGCGGGAGGTCAGCCCTCAACAATGAGCAGTTCTTC.

The rearrangement joins TRBV25-1 to TRBJ2-5, with 9 nucleotides matching TRBD1. Germline values: CDR1 MGHDK, CDR2 SYGVNS. Trimming removed 3 bases from V and 7 bases from J; junction bases left unmatched: 9. The CDR3 has 15 residues. CDR3 amino acids: CASSEYRGQGGTQYF. The DNA for the CDR3 is TGTGCCAGCAGTGAGTACAGGGGGCAGGGGGGGACCCAGTACTTC.

This clone was seen a few times. The chain joins TRBV30 to TRBJ1-5; D unclear. V shed 1 base and J shed 8 bases, with 15 bases lying between them. The CDR3 extends over 14 amino acids. Germline V gives CDR1 GTSNPN, CDR2 SVGIG (reference sequence). Here the CDR3 DNA reads TGTGCCTGGAGTGAGATAAGGGATGACAAGCCCCAGCATTTT. Translated: CAWSEIRDDKPQHF.

The chain is built from TRBV24-1 and TRBJ2-5, with D possibly matching TRBD1 (6 bases). CDR1 KGHDR and CDR2 SFDVKD come from the germline V gene. Trimming took 4 bases from V and 4 from J, leaving 15 bases between them. This CDR3 is built from 15 residues. CDR3 in amino acids: CATSDWDTRGETQYF. The DNA of the CDR3 is TGTGCCACCAGTGACTGGGACACCCGAGGAGAGACCCAGTACTTC.

This chain uses TRBV2 with TRBJ1-1; D gene ambiguous. Germline V gene sequence: CDR1 SNHLY, CDR2 FYNNEI. The CDR3 has 13 amino acids. V gave up 4 bases and J gave up 0 bases, with 6 bases separating them. The CDR3, as DNA: TGTGCCAGCAGTGGAGAGATGAACACTGAAGCTTTCTTT. Its translation: CASSGEMNTEAFF.

V is TRBV20-1 and J is TRBJ2-3; TRBD2 is a possible D gene (5 bases). V was shortened by 3 bases and J by 6 bases, with 10 bases between the two germline ends. The CDR3 loop spans 12 amino acids. Germline V CDR1 and CDR2: DFQATT, SNEGSKA (reference sequence). The CDR3 nucleotides are TGCAGTGCTAGTGGGAGTCGCGATACGCAGTATTTT. Translation gives CSASGSRDTQYF.

This clone was counted once. The chain carries TRBV2 and TRBJ2-1, with TRBD2 matching 8 bases. The V gene end was trimmed by 10 bases and the J gene end by 0 bases; junction bases not matched to a gene: 5. Per germline, CDR1 SNHLY and CDR2 FYNNEI. This CDR3 is built from 14 residues. In DNA form, the CDR3 reads TGTGCCACCGAGCGGGAGAGCTCCTACAATGAGCAGTTCTTC. It yields the protein CATERESSYNEQFF.

V is TRBV4-2 and J is TRBJ1-6, with D possibly TRBD1 on 5 matching bases. The CDR3 runs to 13 residues. Trimming cost V 0 bases and J 10 bases, with 7 bases left between them. The V gene's germline CDR1 is LGHNA and CDR2 YNFKEQ. The CDR3 protein is CASSQDGGSPLHF. The CDR3 DNA sequence: TGTGCCAGCAGCCAAGATGGGGGGTCACCCCTCCACTTT.

V and J are TRBV27 and TRBJ2-1; 7 nucleotides align to TRBD2. J gave up 8 bases and V 3 bases, and 10 bases lay outside the gene matches. This CDR3 has 15 residues. Germline lookup yields CDR1 MNHEY and CDR2 SMNVEV (reference sequence). As DNA, the CDR3 is TGTGCCAGCAGTTTCTCAATATTTGGGGGGGATGAGCAGTTCTTC. This encodes CASSFSIFGGDEQFF.

The rearrangement joins TRBV28 to TRBJ1-5; D is perhaps TRBD1 (5 bases). This CDR3 is 14 amino acids long. Trimming removed 5 bases from V and 2 bases from J, with 10 bases in between. Germline CDR1 is MDHEN and CDR2 is SYDVKM. The CDR3 loop reads CASSDSYRNQPQHF. The CDR3 DNA reads as TGTGCCAGCAGTGACAGTTACCGCAATCAGCCCCAGCATTTT.

The V call is TRBV27, the J call TRBJ1-1; possible D gene TRBD1, 5 bases. CDR3 length: 14 residues. CDR1 MNHEY and CDR2 SMNVEV come from the germline V gene (reference sequence). The V end was cut by 5 bases, the J end by 0 bases, with 10 bases between. The CDR3 region has the DNA TGTGCCAGCAGTCCCCAACAGGTGAACACTGAAGCTTTCTTT. It specifies CASSPQQVNTEAFF.

This chain links TRBV19 with TRBJ2-1; TRBD1 matches at 9 bases. J lost 8 bases, V lost 9 bases, and 11 bases had no gene match. Germline V gene sequence: CDR1 LNHDA, CDR2 SQIVND (reference sequence). This CDR3 is 14 amino acids long. The CDR3 DNA follows: TGTGCCAGCAAGCCGGGACAGGGCGGGGATGAGCAGTTCTTC. As protein: CASKPGQGGDEQFF. Full variable domain (missing parts from reference TRBV19 and TRBJ2-1): DGGITQSPKYLFRKEGQNVTLSCEQNLNHDAMYWYRQDPGQGLRLIYYSQIVNDFQKGDIAEGYSVSREKKESFPLTVTSAQKNPTAFYLCASKPGQGGDEQFFGPGTRLTVL.

The V and J genes are TRBV11-2 and TRBJ2-5; perhaps TRBD1 as D (5 bases). Germline lookup yields CDR1 SGHAT and CDR2 FQNNGV. The CDR3 is 16 amino acids. Trimming left V 0 bases short and J 2 bases short, with 13 bases between. CDR3 sequence: CASSLDTQDTQETQYF. CDR3 DNA sequence: TGTGCCAGCAGCTTAGATACACAGGATACTCAAGAGACCCAGTACTTC.

This rearrangement joins TRBV20-1 to TRBJ1-2, with D unresolved. The CDR3 totals 11 residues. Germline values: CDR1 DFQATT, CDR2 SNEGSKA (reference sequence). V gave up 4 bases and J gave up 6 bases, with 9 bases separating them. The CDR3 nucleotides are TGCAGTGCTATCCCCGCGGATGGCTACACCTTC. Encoded protein: CSAIPADGYTF.

This chain links TRBV18 with TRBJ1-6; D possibly corresponds to TRBD1 (5 bases). Trimming stripped 2 bases from V and 5 bases from J, with 13 bases between. Germline V gene data show CDR1 as KGHSH and CDR2 as LQKENI. CDR3 length equals 16 residues. The CDR3 DNA is TGTGCCAGCTCACCATGGGAGGGGACGAATAATTCACCCCTCCACTTT. Translated: CASSPWEGTNNSPLHF.

This chain joins TRBV19 and TRBJ1-6, with D uncertain. Per the germline V gene, CDR1 is LNHDA and CDR2 is SQIVND (reference sequence). V lost 2 bases and J 7 bases, leaving 3 bases between the germline ends. The CDR3 sequence is 12 residues long. This CDR3 is CASSIWNSPLHF. CDR3 nucleotides: TGTGCCAGTAGTATATGGAATTCACCCCTCCACTTT.